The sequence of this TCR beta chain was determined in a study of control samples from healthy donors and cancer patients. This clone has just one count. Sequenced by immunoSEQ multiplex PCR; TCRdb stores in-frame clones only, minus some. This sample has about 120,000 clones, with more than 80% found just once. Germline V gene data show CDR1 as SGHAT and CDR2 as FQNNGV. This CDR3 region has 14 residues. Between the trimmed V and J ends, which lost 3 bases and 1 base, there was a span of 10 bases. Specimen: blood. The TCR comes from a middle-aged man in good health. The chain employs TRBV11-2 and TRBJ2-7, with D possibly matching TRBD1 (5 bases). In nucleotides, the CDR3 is TGTGCCAGCAGCTTTGCGCAGGGTTCCTACGAGCAGTACTTC. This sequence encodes CASSFAQGSYEQYF.